Below, one T cell receptor (beta chain) is given with its context. For sorted subsets, 150 to 200 ng DNA per replicate equaled 30,000 or so T cell genomes. Clones were sequenced by immunoSEQ multiplex PCR, and TCRdb holds only the in-frame ones, with some missing. Of hundreds of thousands of clones in the sample, 55% to 85% were seen once. The data derive from a study of shared clonotypes between healthy human individuals. Sequencing was carried out using memory CD4+ T cells sorted from blood. The subset: CD45RA-negative fraction. The sequence derives from a woman between 25 and 40 years old in good health.

The CDR3 sequence: CTSSQGTSGSSNEQFF. In nucleotides, the CDR3 is TGCACCAGCAGCCAAGGGACTAGCGGGAGTAGCAATGAGCAGTTCTTC. The V gene is TRBV1, the J gene TRBJ2-1; the table's D call, TRBD2, has no DNA check behind it. TRBV1 represents a pseudogene. CDR3 size: 16 residues.